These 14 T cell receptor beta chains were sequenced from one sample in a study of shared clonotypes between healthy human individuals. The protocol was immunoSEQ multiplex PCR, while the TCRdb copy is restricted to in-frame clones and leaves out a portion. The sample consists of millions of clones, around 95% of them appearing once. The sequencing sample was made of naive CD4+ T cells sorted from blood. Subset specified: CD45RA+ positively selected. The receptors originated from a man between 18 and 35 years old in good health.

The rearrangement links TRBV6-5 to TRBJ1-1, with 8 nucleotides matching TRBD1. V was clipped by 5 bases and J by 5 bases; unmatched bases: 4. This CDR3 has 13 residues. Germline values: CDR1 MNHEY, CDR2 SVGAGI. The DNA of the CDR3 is TGTGCCAGCAGTGCAGGGGGCTCTACTGAAGCTTTCTTT. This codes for CASSAGGSTEAFF.

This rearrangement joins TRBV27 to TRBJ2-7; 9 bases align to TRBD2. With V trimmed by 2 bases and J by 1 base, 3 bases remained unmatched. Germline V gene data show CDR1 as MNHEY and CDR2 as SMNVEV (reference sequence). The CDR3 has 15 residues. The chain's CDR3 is CASSLKTSGSYEQYF. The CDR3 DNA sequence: TGTGCCAGCAGTTTAAAGACTAGCGGTTCCTACGAGCAGTACTTC.

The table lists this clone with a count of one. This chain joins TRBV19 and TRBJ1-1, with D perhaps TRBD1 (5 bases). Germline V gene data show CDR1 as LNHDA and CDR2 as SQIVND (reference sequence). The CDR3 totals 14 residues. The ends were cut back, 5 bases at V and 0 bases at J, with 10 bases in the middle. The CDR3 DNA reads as TGTGCCAGTAGTCAGACAGTCGTGAACACTGAAGCTTTCTTT. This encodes CASSQTVVNTEAFF.

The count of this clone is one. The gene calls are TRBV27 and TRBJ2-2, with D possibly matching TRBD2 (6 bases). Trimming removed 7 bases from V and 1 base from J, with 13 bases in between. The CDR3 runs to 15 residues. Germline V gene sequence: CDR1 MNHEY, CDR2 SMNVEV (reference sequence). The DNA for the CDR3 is TGTGCCAGCAAGGTGGGCGGGGTGAACACCGGGGAGCTGTTTTTT. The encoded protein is CASKVGGVNTGELFF.

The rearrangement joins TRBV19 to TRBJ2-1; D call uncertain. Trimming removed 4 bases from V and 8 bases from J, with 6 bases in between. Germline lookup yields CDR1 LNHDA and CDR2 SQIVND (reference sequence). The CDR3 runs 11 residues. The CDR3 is CASSTQDEQFF. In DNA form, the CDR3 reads TGTGCCAGTAGTACTCAAGATGAGCAGTTCTTC.

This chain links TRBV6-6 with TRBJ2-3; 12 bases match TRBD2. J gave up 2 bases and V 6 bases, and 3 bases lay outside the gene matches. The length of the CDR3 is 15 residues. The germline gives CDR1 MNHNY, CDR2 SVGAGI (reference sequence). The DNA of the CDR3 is TGTGCCAGCAGAAGACTAGCGGGAGCCACAGATACGCAGTATTTT. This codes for CASRRLAGATDTQYF.

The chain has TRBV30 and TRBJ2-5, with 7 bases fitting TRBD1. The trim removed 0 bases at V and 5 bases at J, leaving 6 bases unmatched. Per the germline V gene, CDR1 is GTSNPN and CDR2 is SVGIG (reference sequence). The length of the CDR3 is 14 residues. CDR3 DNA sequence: TGTGCCTGGAGTGTGAAAGGGGGCAGGGAGACCCAGTACTTC. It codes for CAWSVKGGRETQYF.

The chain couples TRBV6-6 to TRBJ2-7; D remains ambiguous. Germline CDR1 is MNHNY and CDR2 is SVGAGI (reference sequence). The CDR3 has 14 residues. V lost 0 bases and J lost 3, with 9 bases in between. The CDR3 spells CASSYSWASYEQYF. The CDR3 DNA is TGTGCCAGCAGTTACTCGTGGGCCAGCTACGAGCAGTACTTC.

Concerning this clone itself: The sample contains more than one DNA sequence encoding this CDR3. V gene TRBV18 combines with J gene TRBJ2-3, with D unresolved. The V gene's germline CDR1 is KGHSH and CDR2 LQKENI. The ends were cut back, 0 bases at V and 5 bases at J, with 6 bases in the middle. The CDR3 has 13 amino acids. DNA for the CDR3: TGTGCCAGCTCACCACCGCCGGGAGATACGCAGTATTTT. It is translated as CASSPPPGDTQYF.

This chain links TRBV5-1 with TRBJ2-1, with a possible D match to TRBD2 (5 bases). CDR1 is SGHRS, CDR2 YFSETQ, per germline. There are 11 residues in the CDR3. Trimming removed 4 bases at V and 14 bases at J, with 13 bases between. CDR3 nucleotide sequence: TGCGCCAGCAGCCCCGGGGTTTTTGAGTTCTTC. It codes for CASSPGVFEFF.

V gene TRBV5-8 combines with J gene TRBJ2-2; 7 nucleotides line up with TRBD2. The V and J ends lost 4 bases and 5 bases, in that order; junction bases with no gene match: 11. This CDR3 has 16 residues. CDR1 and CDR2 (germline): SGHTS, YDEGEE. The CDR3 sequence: CASSAKGGSLTGELFF. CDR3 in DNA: TGTGCCAGCAGCGCCAAAGGCGGGAGCTTGACCGGGGAGCTGTTTTTT.

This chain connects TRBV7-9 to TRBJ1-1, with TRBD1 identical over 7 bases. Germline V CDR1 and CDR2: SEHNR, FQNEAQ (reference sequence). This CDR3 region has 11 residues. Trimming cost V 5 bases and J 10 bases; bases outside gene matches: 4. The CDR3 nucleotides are TGTGCCAGCAGCCCAGGGGGTAGAGCTTTCTTT. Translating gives CASSPGGRAFF.

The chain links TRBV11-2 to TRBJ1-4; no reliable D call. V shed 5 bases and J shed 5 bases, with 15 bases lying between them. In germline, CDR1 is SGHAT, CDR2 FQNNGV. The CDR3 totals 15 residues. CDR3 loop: CASSPSGVRNEKLFF. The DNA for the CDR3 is TGTGCCAGCAGCCCGAGTGGGGTCCGGAATGAAAAACTGTTTTTT. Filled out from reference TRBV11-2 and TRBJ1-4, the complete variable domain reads EAGVAQSPRYKIIEKRQSVAFWCNPISGHATLYWYQQILGQGPKLLIQFQNNGVVDDSQLPKDRFSAERLKGVDSTLKIQPAKLEDSAVYLCASSPSGVRNEKLFFGSGTQLSVL.

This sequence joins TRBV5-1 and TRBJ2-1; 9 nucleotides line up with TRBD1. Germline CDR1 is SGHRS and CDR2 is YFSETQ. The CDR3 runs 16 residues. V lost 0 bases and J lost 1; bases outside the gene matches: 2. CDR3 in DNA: TGCGCCAGCAGCTTGGAGGGGACAGGGTCCTACAATGAGCAGTTCTTC. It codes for CASSLEGTGSYNEQFF.